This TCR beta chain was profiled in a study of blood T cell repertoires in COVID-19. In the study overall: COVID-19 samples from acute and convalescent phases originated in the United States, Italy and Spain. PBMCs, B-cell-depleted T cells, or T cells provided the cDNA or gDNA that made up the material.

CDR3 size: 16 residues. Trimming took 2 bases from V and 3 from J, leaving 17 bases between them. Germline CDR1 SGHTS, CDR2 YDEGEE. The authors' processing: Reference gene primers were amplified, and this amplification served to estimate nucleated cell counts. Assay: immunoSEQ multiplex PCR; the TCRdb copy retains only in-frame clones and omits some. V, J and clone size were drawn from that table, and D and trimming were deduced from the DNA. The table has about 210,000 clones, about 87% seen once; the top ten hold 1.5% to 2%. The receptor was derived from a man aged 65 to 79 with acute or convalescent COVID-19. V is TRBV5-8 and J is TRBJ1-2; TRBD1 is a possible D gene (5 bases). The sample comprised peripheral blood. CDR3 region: CASSFTGLQRDYGYTF. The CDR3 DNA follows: TGTGCCAGCAGCTTTACGGGACTCCAAAGGGACTATGGCTACACCTTC.